This T cell receptor beta chain was found in a study of shared clonotypes between healthy human individuals. The method was immunoSEQ multiplex PCR; TCRdb's version includes in-frame clones alone and lacks a portion of them. Here the sample spans about 2.2 million clones, around 93% being singletons. Study conclusions and caveats: Memory subsets generally showed smaller estimated richness than naive subsets did.

A note on this clone: Its antigen is not known.

Terminally differentiated effector memory CD45RA+ cells were left out of the naive CD8 fraction, which was CD45RO-negative and positively selected for CCR7. The receptor comes from a man in his late teens or twenties in good health. Some clones in this sample may be carry-over from other donors' samples. Sequenced: naive CD8+ T cells from PBMCs.

The CDR3 spells CASGSGGTDTQYF. The CDR3 region has the DNA TGTGCTAGTGGTAGCGGCGGGACCGATACGCAGTATTTT. The genes are TRBV12-5 and TRBJ2-3; a weak D match, TRBD2 (6 bases). The germline V and J ends were trimmed by 5 bases and 6 bases, with 12 bases remaining between them. Germline V gene lookup returns CDR1 LGHNT and CDR2 FRNRAP. The CDR3 sequence is 13 residues long.